The clone carrying this TCR beta chain was recorded many times. From the 5' RACE reads, TCRdb called clonotypes with MiXCR, one entry per CDR3 protein. The sample has hundreds of thousands of distinct CDR3 sequences; around 12% are singletons. This sample is drawn from a study of T cells after yellow fever vaccination. The V end lost 4 bases, the J end lost 3 bases, and 16 bases lay between the germline ends. CDR1 is KGHSH and CDR2 is LQKENI in the germline V gene. This CDR3 region has 15 residues. This sequence was found in a man aged 30 to 45 who received the YFV17D yellow fever vaccine. The chain couples TRBV18 to TRBJ2-7; D is perhaps TRBD2 (6 bases). Sequencing was performed on PBMCs, taken on the day of the yellow fever booster vaccination. CDR3: CASSLSGGYVYEQYF. The CDR3 DNA reads as TGTGCCAGCTCACTTAGCGGAGGCTATGTCTACGAGCAGTACTTC.